This TCR beta chain was retrieved from a study of T cells after yellow fever vaccination. The study, taken as a whole, reports: Booster sampling recovered most clones from primary vaccination (96% CD4, 88% CD8). A small proportion of clonotypes was detected in both the CD4 and CD8 compartments. Weaker overall, the secondary response nonetheless peaked faster (day 5 versus 15).

Template-switching 5'RACE yielded the TCR cDNA; a universal primer site and UMIs were added in the process. TCRdb re-analysed the 5' RACE reads in MiXCR, keeping a single row per CDR3 protein. The sample gives under 250,000 distinct CDR3 sequences, around 7% of which show up once; roughly 0.9% is in the top ten. This clonotype has ten or more counts. The target antigen is unknown. The CDR3 has 18 residues. J lost 1 base, V lost 4 bases, and 17 bases had no gene match. Germline loops: CDR1 SGHKS, CDR2 YYEKEE (reference sequence). The receptor was derived from a man aged 30-40 years who received the YFV17D yellow fever vaccine. The chain joins TRBV5-5 to TRBJ2-7; 7 bases agree with TRBD2. Sequenced here: CD4+ T cells sorted from PBMCs, sampled 15 days after the yellow fever booster vaccination. Here the CDR3 reads CASSRVGGSGGASYEQYF. The CDR3 bases are TGTGCCAGCAGCCGTGTGGGGGGGTCCGGGGGAGCTTCCTACGAGCAGTACTTC.